This T cell receptor beta chain was identified in a study of vaccination effects on CD4 cells after COVID-19. Sequencing in the ViraFEST assay came after antigen-specific CD4+ T cells had been expanded with viral peptide pools, which were used to stimulate PBMC. Researchers isolated CD4+ T cells once approximately ten days of culture had elapsed. Two-dose vaccination with either BNT162b2 or mRNA-1273 was given to the participants. Vaccine recipients lacked prior SARS-CoV-2 infection and had negative nucleocapsid antibodies. A half-medium replacement with IL-2 medium was carried out on days 3 and 7. Per the germline V gene, CDR1 is SEHNR and CDR2 is FQNEAQ (reference sequence). CDR3 size: 17 residues. The ends were cut back, 1 base at V and 3 bases at J, with 16 bases in the middle. For this clone: The antigen is undetermined.

Only in-frame clones appear in the TCRdb table, and some are missing; sequencing was by immunoSEQ multiplex PCR. The table includes approximately 26,000 clones, nearly 80% detected once. This chain joins TRBV7-9 and TRBJ1-5, with D maybe TRBD1 (5 bases). The clonotype was recovered from a human donor who received a COVID-19 vaccine. Some clones in this sample may be carry-over from other donors' samples. Sequencing was performed on CD4+ T cells from PBMCs cultured with SARS-CoV-2 spike peptides, taken after COVID-19 vaccination. DNA for the CDR3: TGTGCCAGCAGCTTAGTTTCGAGGGACCAATACAATCAGCCCCAGCATTTT. Translating it yields CASSLVSRDQYNQPQHF.